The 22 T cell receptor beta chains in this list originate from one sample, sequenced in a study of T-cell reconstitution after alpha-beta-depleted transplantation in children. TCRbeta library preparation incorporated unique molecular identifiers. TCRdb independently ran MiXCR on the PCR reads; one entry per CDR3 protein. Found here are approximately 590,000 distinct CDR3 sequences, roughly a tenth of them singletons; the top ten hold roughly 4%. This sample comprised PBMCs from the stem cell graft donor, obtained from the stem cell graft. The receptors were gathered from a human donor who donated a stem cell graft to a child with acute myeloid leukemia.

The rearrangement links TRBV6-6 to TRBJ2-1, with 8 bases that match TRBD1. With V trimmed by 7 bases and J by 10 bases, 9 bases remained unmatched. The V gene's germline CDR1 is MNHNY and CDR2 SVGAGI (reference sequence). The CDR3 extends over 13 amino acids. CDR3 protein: CASTSPGTGEQFF. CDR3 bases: TGTGCCAGCACCTCCCCCGGGACAGGAGAGCAGTTCTTC.

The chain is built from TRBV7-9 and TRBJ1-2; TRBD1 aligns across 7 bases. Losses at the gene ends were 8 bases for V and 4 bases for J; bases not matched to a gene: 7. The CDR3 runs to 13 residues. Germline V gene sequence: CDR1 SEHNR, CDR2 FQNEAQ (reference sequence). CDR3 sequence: CASGGDSLYGYTF. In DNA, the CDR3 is TGTGCCAGCGGGGGGGACAGTCTCTATGGCTACACCTTC.

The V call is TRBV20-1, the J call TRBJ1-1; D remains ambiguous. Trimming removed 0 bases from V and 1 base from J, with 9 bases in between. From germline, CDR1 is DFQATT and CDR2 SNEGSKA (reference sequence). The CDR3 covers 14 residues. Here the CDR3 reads CSARDPRQNTEAFF. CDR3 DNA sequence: TGCAGTGCTAGAGATCCCAGACAGAACACTGAAGCTTTCTTT.

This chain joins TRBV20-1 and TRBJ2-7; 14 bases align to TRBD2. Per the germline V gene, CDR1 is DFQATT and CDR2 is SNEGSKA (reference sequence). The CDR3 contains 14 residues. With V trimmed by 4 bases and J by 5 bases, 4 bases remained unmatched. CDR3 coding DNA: TGCAGTGCTACGGGACTAGCGGGAGTTAACGAGCAGTACTTC. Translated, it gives CSATGLAGVNEQYF.

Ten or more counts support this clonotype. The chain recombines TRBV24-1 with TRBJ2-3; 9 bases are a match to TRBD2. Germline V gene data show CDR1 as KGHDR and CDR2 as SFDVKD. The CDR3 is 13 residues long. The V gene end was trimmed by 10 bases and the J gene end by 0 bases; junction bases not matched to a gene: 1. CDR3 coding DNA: TGTGCCACAGCGGGAGGCAGCACAGATACGCAGTATTTT. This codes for CATAGGSTDTQYF.

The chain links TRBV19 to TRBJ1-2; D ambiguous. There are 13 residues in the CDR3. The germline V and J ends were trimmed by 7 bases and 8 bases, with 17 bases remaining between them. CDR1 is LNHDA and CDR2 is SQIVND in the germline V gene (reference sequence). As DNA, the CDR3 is TGTGCCAGTAAGCAGGTGGAGTTGACGGGCTACACCTTC. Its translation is CASKQVELTGYTF.

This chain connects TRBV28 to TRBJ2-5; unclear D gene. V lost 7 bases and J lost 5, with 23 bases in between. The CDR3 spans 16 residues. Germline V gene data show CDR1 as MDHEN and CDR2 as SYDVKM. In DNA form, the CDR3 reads TGTGCCAGCACCACGGTGAACTTCCGAAGTCGGGAGACCCAGTACTTC. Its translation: CASTTVNFRSRETQYF.

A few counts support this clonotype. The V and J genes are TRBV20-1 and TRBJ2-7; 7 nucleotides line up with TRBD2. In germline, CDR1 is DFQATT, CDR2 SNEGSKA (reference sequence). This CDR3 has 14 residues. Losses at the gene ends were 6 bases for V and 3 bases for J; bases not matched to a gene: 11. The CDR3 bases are TGCAGTGCGAAGGCTAGCGGAAGCGGCTACGAGCAGTACTTC. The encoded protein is CSAKASGSGYEQYF.

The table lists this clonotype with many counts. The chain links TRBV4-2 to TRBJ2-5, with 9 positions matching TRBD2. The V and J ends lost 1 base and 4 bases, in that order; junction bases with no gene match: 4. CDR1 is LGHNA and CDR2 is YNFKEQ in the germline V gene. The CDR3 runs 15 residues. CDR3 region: CASSQVAGVGETQYF. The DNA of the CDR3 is TGTGCCAGCAGCCAAGTAGCGGGGGTGGGAGAGACCCAGTACTTC.

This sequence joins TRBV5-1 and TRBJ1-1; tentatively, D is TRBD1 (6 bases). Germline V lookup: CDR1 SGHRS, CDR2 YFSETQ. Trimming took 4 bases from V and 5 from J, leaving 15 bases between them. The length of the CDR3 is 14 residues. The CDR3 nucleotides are TGCGCCAGCAGCCGGGGGGGCGCGAGTACTGAAGCTTTCTTT. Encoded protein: CASSRGGASTEAFF.

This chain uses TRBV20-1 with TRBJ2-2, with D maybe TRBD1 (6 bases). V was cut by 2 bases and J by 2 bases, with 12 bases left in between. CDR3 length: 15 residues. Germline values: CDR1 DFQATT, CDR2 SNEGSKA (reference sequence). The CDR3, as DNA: TGCAGTGCTAGAACCGGGACAATAAACACCGGGGAGCTGTTTTTT. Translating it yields CSARTGTINTGELFF.

In nucleotides, the CDR3 is TGCAGTGCTAGAGATCCGAGGGAGAGCTCCTACGAGCAGTACTTC. This sequence encodes CSARDPRESSYEQYF. The chain links TRBV20-1 to TRBJ2-7; possible D gene TRBD2, 5 bases. Germline CDR1 is DFQATT and CDR2 is SNEGSKA (reference sequence). V shed 0 bases and J shed 0 bases, with 12 bases lying between them. This CDR3 is built from 15 residues.

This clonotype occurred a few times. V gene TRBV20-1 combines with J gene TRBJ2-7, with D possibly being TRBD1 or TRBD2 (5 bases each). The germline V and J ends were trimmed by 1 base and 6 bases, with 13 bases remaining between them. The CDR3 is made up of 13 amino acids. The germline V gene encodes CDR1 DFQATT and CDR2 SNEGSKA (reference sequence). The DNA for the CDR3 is TGCAGTGCTAGAGCCATCGCAGGGACCGAGCAGTACTTC. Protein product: CSARAIAGTEQYF.

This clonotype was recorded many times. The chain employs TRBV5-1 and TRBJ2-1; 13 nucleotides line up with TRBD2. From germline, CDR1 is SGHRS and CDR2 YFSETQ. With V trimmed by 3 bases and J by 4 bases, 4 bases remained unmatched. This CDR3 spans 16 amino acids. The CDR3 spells CASSSGLAGVYNEQFF. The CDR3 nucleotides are TGCGCCAGCAGCTCCGGACTAGCGGGAGTGTACAATGAGCAGTTCTTC. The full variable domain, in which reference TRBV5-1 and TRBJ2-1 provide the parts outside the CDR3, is KAGVTQTPRYLIKTRGQQVTLSCSPISGHRSVSWYQQTPGQGLQFLFEYFSETQRNKGNFPGRFSGRQFSNSRSEMNVSTLELGDSALYLCASSSGLAGVYNEQFFGPGTRLTVL.

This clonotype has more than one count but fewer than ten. The CDR3 loop is CSASMGGGYTF. The CDR3 coding sequence is TGCAGTGCTAGTATGGGGGGAGGCTACACCTTC. The rearrangement links TRBV20-1 to TRBJ1-2, with D tentatively TRBD1 (5 bases). Between the trimmed V and J ends, which lost 3 bases and 8 bases, there was a span of 10 bases. The germline V gene has CDR1 DFQATT and CDR2 SNEGSKA (reference sequence). This CDR3 contains 11 residues.

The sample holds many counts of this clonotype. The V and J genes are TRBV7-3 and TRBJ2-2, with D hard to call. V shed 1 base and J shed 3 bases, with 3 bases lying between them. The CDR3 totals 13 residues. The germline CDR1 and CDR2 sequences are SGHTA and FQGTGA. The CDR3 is CASSLSHTGELFF. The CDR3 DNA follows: TGTGCCAGCAGCTTAAGTCACACCGGGGAGCTGTTTTTT.

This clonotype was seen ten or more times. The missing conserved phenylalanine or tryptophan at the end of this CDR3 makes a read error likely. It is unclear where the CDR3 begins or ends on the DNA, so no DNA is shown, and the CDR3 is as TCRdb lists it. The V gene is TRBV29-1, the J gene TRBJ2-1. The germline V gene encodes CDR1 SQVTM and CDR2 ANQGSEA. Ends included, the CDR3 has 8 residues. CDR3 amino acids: CSVEDGVV.

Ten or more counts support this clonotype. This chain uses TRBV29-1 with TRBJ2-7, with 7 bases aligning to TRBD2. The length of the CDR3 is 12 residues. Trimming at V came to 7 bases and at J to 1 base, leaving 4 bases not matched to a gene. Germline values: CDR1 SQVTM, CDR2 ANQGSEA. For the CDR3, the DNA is TGCAGCGCCTGGGACTATTCCTACGAGCAGTACTTC. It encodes CSAWDYSYEQYF.

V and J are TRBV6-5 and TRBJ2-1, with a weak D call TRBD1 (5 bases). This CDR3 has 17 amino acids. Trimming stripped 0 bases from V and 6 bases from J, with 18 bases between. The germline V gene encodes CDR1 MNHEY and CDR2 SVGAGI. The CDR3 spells CASSYSHQGSLGNEQFF. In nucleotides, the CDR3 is TGTGCCAGCAGTTACTCCCATCAGGGATCGCTAGGCAATGAGCAGTTCTTC.

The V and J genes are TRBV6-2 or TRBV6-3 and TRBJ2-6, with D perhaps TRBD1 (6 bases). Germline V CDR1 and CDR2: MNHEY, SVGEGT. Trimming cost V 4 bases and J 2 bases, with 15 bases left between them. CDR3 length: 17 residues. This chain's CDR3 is CASSSYSQGPGANVLTF. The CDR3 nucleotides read TGTGCCAGCAGTTCGTACTCCCAGGGGCCTGGGGCCAACGTCCTGACTTTC.

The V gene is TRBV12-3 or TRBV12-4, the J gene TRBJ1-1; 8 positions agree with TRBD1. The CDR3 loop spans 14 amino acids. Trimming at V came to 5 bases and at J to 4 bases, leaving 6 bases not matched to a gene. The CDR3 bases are TGTGCCAGCAGTCCACAGGGGGGAGTCACTGAAGCTTTCTTT. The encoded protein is CASSPQGGVTEAFF.

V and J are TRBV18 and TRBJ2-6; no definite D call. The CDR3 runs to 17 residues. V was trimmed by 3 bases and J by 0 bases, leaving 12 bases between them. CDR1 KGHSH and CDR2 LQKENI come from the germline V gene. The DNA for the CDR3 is TGTGCCAGCTCACCCGCTTTCTCTAGCTCTGGGGCCAACGTCCTGACTTTC. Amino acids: CASSPAFSSSGANVLTF.